This T cell receptor beta chain appears in the sequencing data of a study of blood T cell repertoires in COVID-19. Across the study: T cells, B-cell-depleted T cells, or PBMCs supplied cDNA or gDNA.

Authors' data handling: For nucleated cells, counts were estimated from reference gene primer amplification. The table came from immunoSEQ multiplex PCR; TCRdb's copy has only in-frame clones and leaves some out. The DNA was the basis for D and trimming; V, J and clone size are from that table. The repertoire holds under 150,000 clones, with roughly four fifths as singletons. J gave up 6 bases and V 2 bases, and 2 bases lay outside the gene matches. The CDR3 consists of 13 residues. Germline loops: CDR1 SGHTA, CDR2 FQGTGA. This TCR was recovered from a woman aged 45-59 years with active or convalescent COVID-19. The sequencing sample was made of peripheral blood. The chain uses TRBV7-3 and TRBJ1-1; 8 nucleotides match TRBD1. CDR3 coding DNA: TGTGCCAGCAGCTTACAGGGGGCGGCTGAAGCTTTCTTT. Residues: CASSLQGAAEAFF.